This TCR beta chain was retrieved from a study of post-analysis software for immune sequencing data. General study findings and limits: Compared with controls, patients had more of about 5 TRBV segments, including TRBV5-6, TRBV5-1 and TRBV20-1. With F measure, samples from one preparation batch clustered together strongly.

About this clonotype itself: Its antigen is not known.

Prepared TCR beta cDNA libraries contained unique molecular identifiers. The yield from about 1 to 10 million T cells was 500,000 or so cDNA molecules in total. From the PCR reads, TCRdb called clonotypes with MiXCR, one entry per CDR3 protein. The profile shows around 710,000 distinct CDR3 sequences, roughly 46% of them singletons. This CDR3 contains 16 residues. V dropped 2 bases and J dropped 2; count of bases not matched to a gene: 11. Germline V gives CDR1 DFQATT, CDR2 SNEGSKA (reference sequence). This TCR was recovered from a girl between 5 and 17 years old with multiple sclerosis. Material for sequencing was blood. This chain joins TRBV20-1 and TRBJ1-2, with 7 nucleotides matching TRBD1. The CDR3: CSARSPVGGPNYGYTF. The CDR3 DNA reads as TGCAGTGCTAGATCTCCAGTAGGGGGCCCGAACTATGGCTACACCTTC.